Ten or more counts support the clone carrying this TCR beta chain. Study processing details: Using reference gene primer amplification, nucleated cell counts were estimated. Clones were read by immunoSEQ multiplex PCR, and TCRdb kept only the in-frame ones, dropping some. V, J and clone size are taken as reported in that table, and D and trimming were inferred from the DNA itself. The sample lists some 250,000 clones, about 73% occurring once. The data derive from a study of blood T cell repertoires in COVID-19. As for the study in general: The samples span acute and convalescent COVID-19 from the United States, Italy and Spain. Sample material is recorded as cDNA or gDNA derived from T cells, B-cell-depleted T cells, or PBMCs.

The V and J ends lost 0 bases and 6 bases respectively, with 9 bases between them. CDR1 and CDR2 from the germline V gene are LGHNA and YNFKEQ. The CDR3 loop spans 14 amino acids. This TCR was recovered from an elderly woman with acute or convalescent COVID-19. The V gene is TRBV4-2, the J gene TRBJ1-5; D is possibly TRBD1 (5 bases). Sequencing was carried out using peripheral blood. DNA for the CDR3: TGTGCCAGCAGCCAAGAAGGGGCTGCTCAGCCCCAGCATTTT. It encodes CASSQEGAAQPQHF.